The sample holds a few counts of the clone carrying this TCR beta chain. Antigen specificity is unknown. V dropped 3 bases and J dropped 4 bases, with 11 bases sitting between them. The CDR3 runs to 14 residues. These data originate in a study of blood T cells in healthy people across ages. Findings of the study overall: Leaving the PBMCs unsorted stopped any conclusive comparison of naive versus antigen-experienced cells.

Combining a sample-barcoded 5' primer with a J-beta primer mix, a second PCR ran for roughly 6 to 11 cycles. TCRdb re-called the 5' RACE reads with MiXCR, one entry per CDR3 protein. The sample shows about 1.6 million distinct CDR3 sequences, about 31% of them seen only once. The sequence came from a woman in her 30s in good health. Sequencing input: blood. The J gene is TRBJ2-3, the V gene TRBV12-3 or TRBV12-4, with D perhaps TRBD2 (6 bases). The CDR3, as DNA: TGTGCCAGCAGTTTCGCGGGAACAGCAGATACGCAGTATTTT. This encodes CASSFAGTADTQYF.